Here is one T cell receptor beta chain with its context. The entry originates in a study of blood T cell repertoires in COVID-19. Looking at the study overall: Researchers got acute and convalescent COVID-19 samples from the United States, Italy and Spain.

This CDR3 comprises 16 residues. V was cut by 0 bases and J by 0 bases, with 9 bases left in between. Germline V gene data show CDR1 as LGHDT and CDR2 as YNNKEL (reference sequence). Measured with immunoSEQ multiplex PCR; TCRdb has only the in-frame clones, and not every one. Of roughly 320,000 clones listed, 90% were seen once; the top ten hold approximately 6%. Sequences were obtained from peripheral blood. V usage is TRBV3-1 (or the pseudogene TRBV3-2) and J usage is TRBJ1-5; weak D call: TRBD1 (6 bases). This clonotype originated in a woman in her forties or fifties with COVID-19, enrolled during active disease. The CDR3 DNA reads as TGTGCCAGCAGCCAAGATGGGGGACATAGCAATCAGCCCCAGCATTTT. It is translated as CASSQDGGHSNQPQHF.